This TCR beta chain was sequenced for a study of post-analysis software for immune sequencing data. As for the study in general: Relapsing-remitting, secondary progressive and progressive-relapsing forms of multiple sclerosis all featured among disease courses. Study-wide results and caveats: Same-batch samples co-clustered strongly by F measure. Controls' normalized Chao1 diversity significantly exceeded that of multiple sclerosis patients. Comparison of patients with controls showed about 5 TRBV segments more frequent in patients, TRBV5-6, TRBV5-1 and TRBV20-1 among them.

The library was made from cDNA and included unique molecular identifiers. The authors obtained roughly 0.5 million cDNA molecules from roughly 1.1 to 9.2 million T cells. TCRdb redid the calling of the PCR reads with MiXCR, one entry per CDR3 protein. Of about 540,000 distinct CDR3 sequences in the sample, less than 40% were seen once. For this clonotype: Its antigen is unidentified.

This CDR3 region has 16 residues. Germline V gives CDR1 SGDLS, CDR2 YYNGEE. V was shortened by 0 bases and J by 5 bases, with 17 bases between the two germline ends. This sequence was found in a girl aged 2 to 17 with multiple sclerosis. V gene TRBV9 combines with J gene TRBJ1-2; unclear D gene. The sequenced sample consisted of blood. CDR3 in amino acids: CASSVVNVGDFYGYTF. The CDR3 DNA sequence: TGTGCCAGCAGCGTAGTAAATGTCGGGGATTTTTATGGCTACACCTTC.